The 16 T cell receptor beta chains below all came from one sample that was sequenced in a study of cytomegalovirus exposure and HLA in healthy donors. A multiplex PCR was run with 60 Vbeta primers and 13 Jbeta primers. Sequenced by immunoSEQ multiplex PCR; TCRdb stores in-frame clones only, minus some. The data show 80,000 to 95,000 clones, about 79% seen once. Sequenced: PBMCs. The receptors come from a female donor in good health and CMV-seronegative.

The sample holds a few counts of this clone. The chain is built from TRBV7-4 and TRBJ2-2; TRBD1 might be the D (6 bases). The V gene's germline CDR1 is SGHVT and CDR2 SQSDAQ. Trimming took 4 bases from V and 0 from J, leaving 12 bases between them. CDR3 size: 16 residues. The CDR3 spells CASSCNQGSNTGELFF. In nucleotides, the CDR3 is TGTGCCAGCAGCTGTAATCAGGGGTCGAACACCGGGGAGCTGTTTTTT.

This clone was observed a handful of times. J is TRBJ1-1 and V is TRBV6-5, with D perhaps TRBD1 (6 bases). CDR1 MNHEY and CDR2 SVGAGI come from the germline V gene. V lost 7 bases and J lost 3, with 15 bases in between. CDR3 length: 14 amino acids. This CDR3 reads CASTTGRGDTEAFF. For the CDR3, the DNA is TGTGCCAGCACTACAGGGAGAGGGGACACTGAAGCTTTCTTT.

The rearrangement uses TRBV9 and TRBJ2-2, with 10 bases aligning to TRBD2. Germline V CDR1 and CDR2: SGDLS, YYNGEE. Germline trimming cut 0 bases from V and 0 bases from J; bases unmatched to any gene: 2. This CDR3 is built from 17 residues. The CDR3 region is CASSVVTSGPNTGELFF. The CDR3 coding sequence is TGTGCCAGCAGCGTAGTGACTAGCGGGCCGAACACCGGGGAGCTGTTTTTT.

This clone was counted between two and nine times. The V and J genes are TRBV5-6 and TRBJ1-1; maybe TRBD1 (5 bases). Germline V CDR1 and CDR2: SGHDT, YYEEEE. This CDR3 spans 14 amino acids. V was shortened by 4 bases and J by 3 bases, with 13 bases between the two germline ends. CDR3 sequence (DNA): TGTGCCAGCAGCCTGGCGGGGGGTTACACTGAAGCTTTCTTT. Translated, it gives CASSLAGGYTEAFF.

The J gene is TRBJ1-1, the V gene TRBV5-1, with a weak D call TRBD1 (6 bases). CDR1 and CDR2 (germline): SGHRS, YFSETQ. The germline V and J ends were trimmed by 2 bases and 7 bases, with 12 bases remaining between them. This CDR3 contains 13 residues. The CDR3 coding sequence is TGCGCCAGCAGCTTCGGGACAACGGGTGAAGCTTTCTTT. It translates to CASSFGTTGEAFF.

The gene calls are TRBV19 and TRBJ1-1; D call uncertain. V gave up 1 base and J gave up 2 bases, with 2 bases separating them. From germline, CDR1 is LNHDA and CDR2 SQIVND (reference sequence). The CDR3 runs to 12 residues. The CDR3 coding sequence is TGTGCCAGTAGTATAGTAAACACTGAAGCTTTCTTT. It specifies CASSIVNTEAFF.

V gene TRBV7-9 combines with J gene TRBJ2-1; TRBD1 agrees at 7 bases. The CDR3 extends over 15 amino acids. In germline, CDR1 is SEHNR, CDR2 FQNEAQ (reference sequence). With 5 bases clipped from V and 5 bases from J, the junction kept 9 bases outside the gene matches. The CDR3 bases are TGTGCCAGCAGCGGATCCGGGACAGCTGACAATGAGCAGTTCTTC. Protein: CASSGSGTADNEQFF.

The V and J genes are TRBV7-9 and TRBJ1-2; possible D gene TRBD1, 6 bases. CDR1 is SEHNR and CDR2 is FQNEAQ in the germline V gene (reference sequence). The CDR3 extends over 16 amino acids. Trimming took off 0 bases at V and 7 bases at J, with 18 bases between the two ends. The DNA for the CDR3 is TGTGCCAGCAGCTTAGCGCTCGCAGGGGAGTTGTCTGGCTACACCTTC. Protein sequence: CASSLALAGELSGYTF.

A remark on this clone: Other DNA sequences in this specimen translate into the identical CDR3. The V gene is TRBV7-2, the J gene TRBJ2-7; 11 nucleotides line up with TRBD2. Trimming cost V 5 bases and J 0 bases; bases outside gene matches: 3. CDR3 length: 15 residues. The germline V gene has CDR1 SGHTA and CDR2 FQGNSA. The CDR3 here is CASSLTSGGSYEQYF. CDR3 sequence (DNA): TGTGCCAGCAGCCTAACTAGCGGGGGCTCCTACGAGCAGTACTTC. Full variable domain (rest looked up from reference TRBV7-2 and TRBJ2-7): GAGVSQSPSNKVTEKGKDVELRCDPISGHTALYWYRQSLGQGLEFLIYFQGNSAPDKSGLPSDRFSAERTGGSVSTLTIQRTQQEDSAVYLCASSLTSGGSYEQYFGPGTRLTVT.

The rearrangement links TRBV19 to TRBJ1-4; TRBD1 agrees at 8 bases. The V gene's germline CDR1 is LNHDA and CDR2 SQIVND (reference sequence). V lost 6 bases and J lost 8; bases outside the gene matches: 8. This CDR3 is built from 14 residues. The CDR3 reads CASRPGQGSEKLFF. The CDR3 region has the DNA TGTGCCAGTAGACCCGGACAGGGCAGCGAAAAACTGTTTTTT.

This clone was observed a handful of times. V is TRBV15 and J is TRBJ2-1; D is possibly TRBD1 (6 bases). V lost 8 bases and J lost 8, with 19 bases in between. The CDR3 loop spans 14 amino acids. Per the germline V gene, CDR1 is LNHNV and CDR2 is YYDKDF (reference sequence). The CDR3 nucleotides read TGTGCCACCGCTGGGGACACCGAATCTCATGAGCAGTTCTTC. It specifies CATAGDTESHEQFF.

This chain joins TRBV28 and TRBJ1-2; 8 positions agree with TRBD1. V lost 6 bases and J lost 8; bases outside the gene matches: 14. The CDR3 runs 15 residues. The germline V gene encodes CDR1 MDHEN and CDR2 SYDVKM. This chain's CDR3 is CASSQRTGSTRGYTF. As DNA, the CDR3 is TGTGCCAGCAGCCAGAGGACAGGGAGTACGAGGGGCTACACCTTC.

CDR3 DNA: TGTGCCTCGCACAGGGACCCGGGCGAGCAGTACTTC. Translation gives CASHRDPGEQYF. The chain uses TRBV30 and TRBJ2-7; maybe TRBD1 (6 bases). The germline V and J ends were trimmed by 7 bases and 6 bases, with 16 bases remaining between them. Germline CDR1 GTSNPN, CDR2 SVGIG (reference sequence). The CDR3 contains 12 residues.

This clone appeared a single time. The rearrangement uses TRBV28 and TRBJ2-7, with 7 bases lining up with TRBD2. J lost 5 bases, V lost 3 bases, and 7 bases had no gene match. The length of the CDR3 is 14 residues. Germline values: CDR1 MDHEN, CDR2 SYDVKM. The CDR3 loop reads CASSLGGLSNEQYF. The CDR3 DNA reads as TGTGCCAGCAGTTTGGGGGGACTATCTAACGAGCAGTACTTC.

V is TRBV27 and J is TRBJ2-3, with D perhaps matching TRBD2 (6 bases). Trimming cost V 0 bases and J 0 bases, with 13 bases left between them. The CDR3 is made up of 17 amino acids. Germline V lookup: CDR1 MNHEY, CDR2 SMNVEV (reference sequence). The CDR3 DNA is TGTGCCAGCAGTTTATCGATAGTAGCGGCTAGCACAGATACGCAGTATTTT. Its protein product is CASSLSIVAASTDTQYF.

The chain is built from TRBV5-6 and TRBJ2-7; D is possibly TRBD2 (6 bases). Deletions cut 4 bases from V and 3 bases from J, with 17 bases between. The germline CDR1 and CDR2 sequences are SGHDT and YYEEEE. CDR3 length: 15 amino acids. The CDR3 sequence is CASSPGASAFYEQYF. The CDR3 DNA follows: TGTGCCAGCAGCCCCGGGGCTAGCGCCTTCTACGAGCAGTACTTC.